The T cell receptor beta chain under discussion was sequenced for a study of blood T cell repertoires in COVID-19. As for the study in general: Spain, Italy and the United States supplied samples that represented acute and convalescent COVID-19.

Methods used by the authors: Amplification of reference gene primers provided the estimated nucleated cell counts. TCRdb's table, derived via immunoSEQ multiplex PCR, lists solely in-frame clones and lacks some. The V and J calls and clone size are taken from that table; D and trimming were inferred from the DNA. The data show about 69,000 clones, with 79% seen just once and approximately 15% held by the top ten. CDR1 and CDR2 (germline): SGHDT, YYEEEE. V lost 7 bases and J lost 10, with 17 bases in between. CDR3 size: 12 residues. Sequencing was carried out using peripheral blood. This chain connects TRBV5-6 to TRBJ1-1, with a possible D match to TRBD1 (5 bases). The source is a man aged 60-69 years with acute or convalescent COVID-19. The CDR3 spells CASSNLGLGAFF. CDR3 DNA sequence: TGTGCCAGCTCTAATTTGGGACTCGGAGCTTTCTTT.